A selection of T cell receptor beta chains follows, all from one sample in a study of graft-versus-host responses after intestinal transplantation. Profiled with immunoSEQ multiplex PCR; TCRdb holds only in-frame clones, not every one. Altogether about 100,000 clones are present, 75% to 95% being singletons, with the ten largest covering approximately 5.5%. These TCRs' antigens remain unknown. The sequenced sample was unstimulated CD8+ T cells sorted from spleen or lymph node cells, obtained before intestinal transplant. The receptors originated from a human donor who received an intestinal transplant. The CDR3 runs from the conserved cysteine through the conserved F or W. Each record gives: J gene, V gene, clone size, D gene, CDR3 DNA, CDR3 protein. A D gene is named only where the DNA matches it firmly. Clone size is stated in some rows and not others, as once, few, many or a class when expanded.

TRBJ2-1 | TRBV11-2 | . | TRBD2 | TGTGCCAGCAGATCTTTAGCGGGGGCCCATTACAATGAGCAGTTCTTC | CASRSLAGAHYNEQFF
TRBJ1-1 | TRBV4-1 | . | . | TGCGCCAGCAGCCAAGTCGGAGGGGGGTTGGGCACTGAAGCTTTCTTT | CASSQVGGGLGTEAFF
TRBJ2-5 | TRBV6-1 | . | TRBD1 | TGTGCCAGCAGGCCGGGACAGCAAGAGACCCAGTACTTC | CASRPGQQETQYF
TRBJ1-3 | TRBV28 | . | . | TGTGCCAGCAGTTTAGGGGGAGCTGGAAACACCATATATTTT | CASSLGGAGNTIYF
TRBJ2-3 | TRBV7-2 | . | . | TGTGCCAGCAGCTTCTCGCGGGAAGTCACAGATACGCAGTATTTT | CASSFSREVTDTQYF
TRBJ1-6 | TRBV2 | . | . | TGTGCCAGCAGTGTTGCGAGATCACCCCTCCACTTT | CASSVARSPLHF
TRBJ2-3 | TRBV7-3 | . | . | TGTGCCAGCAGCTGGTGGGGTGACACAGATACGCAGTATTTT | CASSWWGDTDTQYF
TRBJ1-2 | TRBV28 | . | . | TGTGCCAGCATAGACAGGACCTACTATGGCTACACCTTC | CASIDRTYYGYTF
TRBJ2-7 | TRBV27 | . | . | TGTGCCAGCAGTCCCTCCGGGGTCGAGCAGTACTTC | CASSPSGVEQYF
TRBJ2-7 | TRBV19 | . | TRBD1 | TGTGCCAGTAGTGTCGACAGGGAAGGAACCTACGAGCAGTACTTC | CASSVDREGTYEQYF
TRBJ1-2 | TRBV10-1 | . | . | TGCGCCAGCAGTGAGGCCATAAACTATGGCTACACCTTC | CASSEAINYGYTF
TRBJ1-1 | TRBV5-5 | once | . | TGTGCCAGCAGCTTGACCATGTGGATGAACACTGAAGCTTTCTTT | CASSLTMWMNTEAFF
TRBJ1-2 | TRBV19 | . | TRBD1 | TGTGCCAGTAGAACAGGGGGCGCTTCCTTCGGGGGCTACACCTTC | CASRTGGASFGGYTF
TRBJ2-5 | TRBV2 | . | TRBD2 | TGTGCCAGCAGGACTAGCGGGACTGAAGAGACCCAGTACTTC | CASRTSGTEETQYF
TRBJ2-7 | TRBV4-2 | . | . | TGTGCCAGCAGAAATGAATTGTACGAGCAGTACTTC | CASRNELYEQYF
TRBJ1-1 | TRBV19 | . | . | TGTGCCAGTAGTATAGGGGCCGAGAACACTGAAGCTTTCTTT | CASSIGAENTEAFF
TRBJ1-1 | TRBV29-1 | . | . | TGCAGCGTTTCGGGCTTAGAGCCTGAAGCTTTCTTT | CSVSGLEPEAFF
TRBJ1-6 | TRBV27 | . | . | TGTGCCAGCAGTTTCAGCTCCTATAATTCACCCCTCCACTTT | CASSFSSYNSPLHF
TRBJ2-1 | TRBV7-3 | . | . | TGTGCCAGCAGCTTAGCAGGGGACAATGAGCAGTTCTTC | CASSLAGDNEQFF
TRBJ2-2 | TRBV5-1 | . | . | TGCGCCAGCAGCTTGTGGACGGGGCTTGTATCCGGGGAGCTGTTTTTT | CASSLWTGLVSGELFF
TRBJ2-3 | TRBV27 | . | . | TGTGCCAGCAGTTTTCTAGCGCCAAGCACAGATACGCAGTATTTT | CASSFLAPSTDTQYF
TRBJ1-4 | TRBV13 | . | . | TGTGCCAGCAGCAACACCGCGTCAGGAGCAAGGGGACAAAAACTGTTTTTT | CASSNTASGARGQKLFF
TRBJ1-1 | TRBV9 | . | . | TGTGCCAGCAGCCCCTCAGATATCCCTGAAGCTTTCTTT | CASSPSDIPEAFF
TRBJ2-5 | TRBV4-1 | . | . | TGCGCCAGCAGGCGGCAGGACCAAGAGACCCAGTACTTC | CASRRQDQETQYF
TRBJ1-2 | TRBV13 | . | . | TGTGCCAGCAGCTTGGGAAGTAGCTATGGCTACACCTTC | CASSLGSSYGYTF
TRBJ2-7 | TRBV6-6 | . | . | TGTGCCAGCAGTCCTCGGACCGGGTCCTACGAGCAGTACTTC | CASSPRTGSYEQYF
TRBJ1-3 | TRBV19 | . | . | TGTGCCAGTAGTTGGGACGGTAGCTCTGGAAACACCATATATTTT | CASSWDGSSGNTIYF
TRBJ1-1 | TRBV7-2 | . | . | TGTGCCAGCAGCCTGCCTAGCACTGAAGCCTTCTTT | CASSLPSTEAFF
TRBJ2-7 | TRBV6-5 | . | TRBD1 | TGTGCCAGCAGTGGAGGACAGGGGCCTTACTACGAGCAGTACTTC | CASSGGQGPYYEQYF
TRBJ2-1 | TRBV6-5 | . | TRBD1 | TGTGCCAGCAGTTACAAAGGGACAGGGAACAATGAGCAGTTCTTC | CASSYKGTGNNEQFF
TRBJ2-7 | TRBV6-5 | . | . | TGTGCCAGCTCGGAAGGACTACAACTCTCCTACGAGCAGTACTTC | CASSEGLQLSYEQYF
TRBJ2-5 | TRBV6-1 | . | TRBD1 | TGTGCCACCTACTCGTACAGGGGCCAAGAGACCCAGTACTTC | CATYSYRGQETQYF
TRBJ2-2 | TRBV27 | . | . | TGTGCCAGCAGTTTCTCCCCCGACGAAGCGGTGAACACCGGGGAGCTGTTTTTT | CASSFSPDEAVNTGELFF
TRBJ1-3 | TRBV5-4 | few | TRBD1 | TGTGCCAGCCAGCCCGGGACAGGGGAAATCGGAAACACCATATATTTT | CASQPGTGEIGNTIYF
TRBJ1-4 | TRBV11-2 | once | TRBD1 | TGTGCCAGCGGACAGACAGGGGTACTTGAAAAACTGTTTTTT | CASGQTGVLEKLFF
TRBJ2-7 | TRBV4-1 | . | . | TGCGCCAGCAGCCCTCGGGGGGACAGCTACGAGCAGTACTTC | CASSPRGDSYEQYF
TRBJ1-6 | TRBV4-1 | . | . | TGCGCCAGCAGCCAAGAGGGGGGCACGGGTTCACCCCTCCACTTT | CASSQEGGTGSPLHF
TRBJ2-1 | TRBV9 | . | TRBD2 | TGTGCCAGCAGCGTCGGCGGGGGTGACAATGAGCAGTTCTTC | CASSVGGGDNEQFF
TRBJ1-1 | TRBV28 | . | . | TGTGCCAGCAGTTTCGTGAACACTGAAGCTTTCTTT | CASSFVNTEAFF
TRBJ2-1 | TRBV18 | . | TRBD1 | TGTGCCAGCTCAGACGGGACAGGGGGATCCTACAATGAGCAGTTCTTC | CASSDGTGGSYNEQFF
TRBJ2-5 | TRBV6-5 | . | . | TGTGCCAGCAGTGTGTGGACAGCCGTACAAGAGACCCAGTACTTC | CASSVWTAVQETQYF
TRBJ2-7 | TRBV11-1 | . | . | TGTGCCAGCAGCCAGGACTACGAGCAGTACTTC | CASSQDYEQYF
TRBJ1-1 | TRBV19 | . | . | TGTGCCAGTAGTAGCTTCCGGGGCACTGAAGCTTTCTTT | CASSSFRGTEAFF
TRBJ2-7 | TRBV5-5 | . | . | TGTGCCAGCAGCTTGGTCGGGCGTGGGTACGAGCAGTACTTC | CASSLVGRGYEQYF
TRBJ2-5 | TRBV6-6 | . | . | TGTGCCACCAAGCCGGGGAGCGTGGAGACCCAGTACTTC | CATKPGSVETQYF
TRBJ1-5 | TRBV6-6 | few | . | TGTGCCAGCAGACCCGGGACAACTAATCAGCCCCAGCATTTT | CASRPGTTNQPQHF
TRBJ2-6 | TRBV6-5 | . | . | TGTGCCAGCAGTGACTCGAACTCTGGGGCCAACGTCCTGACTTTC | CASSDSNSGANVLTF
TRBJ2-7 | TRBV15 | . | TRBD1 | TGTGCCACCAGCAGGGCCGGGACAGCCTCCTACGAGCAGTACTTC | CATSRAGTASYEQYF